The T cell receptor (beta chain) under discussion was sequenced for a study of control samples from healthy donors and cancer patients. The length of the CDR3 is 11 residues. With 2 bases removed from V and 8 bases from J, the gap between germline ends came to 6 bases. Germline V gene lookup returns CDR1 MDHEN and CDR2 SYDVKM. Measured with immunoSEQ multiplex PCR; TCRdb has only the in-frame clones, and not every one. Among under 140,000 clones listed, over 75% were seen once. The TCR sequence derives from a woman aged 55-69 years with lung cancer. The chain employs TRBV28 and TRBJ1-1, with D unclear. Sample: PBMCs. The CDR3 DNA is TGTGCCAGCAGTTTAGAAGGAGAAGCTTTCTTT. Protein sequence: CASSLEGEAFF.